The rows below give T cell receptor beta chains drawn from one sample of a study of CD8 T cells in Susac syndrome. MiXCR, applied by TCRdb to the immunoSEQ multiplex PCR reads, yields one record per CDR3 protein. Among about 19,000 distinct CDR3 sequences listed, approximately 95% were seen once. Sequencing used CD8+ T cells from PBMCs. Receptors were obtained from a human donor in good health. Each CDR3 is given with its conserved first and last residue. A D gene is named only where the DNA matches it firmly. Some rows have no size entry. The others give once, few or many, or a class for an expanded clone.

TRBD1,.,TRBJ1-2,TRBV28,TGTGCCAGCAGTTCGACGGACAGGGGCTATGGCTACACCTTC,CASSSTDRGYGYTF
.,.,TRBJ2-3,TRBV30,TGTGCCTGGAGTTTGATAAGCGGGCGAGCATACACAGATACGCAGTATTTT,CAWSLISGRAYTDTQYF
TRBD2,once,TRBJ2-1,TRBV10-3,TGTGCCACCGGGACTAGCGGGACGTACAATGAGCAGTTCTTC,CATGTSGTYNEQFF
TRBD2,.,TRBJ2-3,TRBV7-9,TGTGCCAGCAGCTTGGCGGGAGCTAGCACAGATACGCAGTATTTT,CASSLAGASTDTQYF
TRBD1,once,TRBJ2-7,TRBV27,TGTGCCAGCAGTCTTGTCGGGACAGGTTACGGCTCCAGCGAGCAGTACTTC,CASSLVGTGYGSSEQYF
TRBD1,.,TRBJ1-1,TRBV7-9,TGTGCCAGCAGCCTAACGACAGGGGTGGGCACTGAAGCTTTCTTT,CASSLTTGVGTEAFF
.,.,TRBJ2-1,TRBV5-5,TGTGCCAGCAGCTTGTGGGATGACAATGAGCAGTTCTTC,CASSLWDDNEQFF
.,.,TRBJ2-7,TRBV29-1,TGCAGCGGGTCTGGGGGTGGCTCCTACGAGCAGTACTTC,CSGSGGGSYEQYF
.,.,TRBJ2-3,TRBV5-1,TGCGCCAGCAGCCCGGATATGCCGATCATAACCCAGGATACGCAGTATTTT,CASSPDMPIITQDTQYF
.,.,TRBJ1-2,TRBV19,TGTGCCACGGACTGGCCTAGAGGCGGCTACACCTTC,CATDWPRGGYTF
.,.,TRBJ2-2,TRBV2,TGTGCCAGCAGTGACAGGGATCCTAACACCGGGGAGCTGTTTTTT,CASSDRDPNTGELFF
TRBD1,once,TRBJ1-5,TRBV19,TGTGCCAGTAGTATCAAAGGGGGCGCCTGGCAGCCCCAGCATTTT,CASSIKGGAWQPQHF
.,.,TRBJ2-2,TRBV9,TGTGCCAGCAGCGTAGCCGGGGAGGTCCTGAACACCGGGGAGCTGTTTTTT,CASSVAGEVLNTGELFF